One and the same sample provided the 18 T cell receptor beta chains below, sequenced in a study of blood T cell repertoires in COVID-19. Sequencing used immunoSEQ multiplex PCR; TCRdb keeps in-frame clones, though not all of them. The sample has roughly 200,000 clones; 80% to 85% are singletons. Sequenced input: peripheral blood. These receptors came from a man between 50 and 59 years old with active or convalescent COVID-19.

The chain combines TRBV2 with TRBJ1-6, with 11 positions matching TRBD1. Germline V gene data show CDR1 as SNHLY and CDR2 as FYNNEI. Unmatched junction bases numbered 4, after V lost 5 bases and J lost 10 bases. The length of the CDR3 is 14 residues. The CDR3 bases are TGTGCCAGCAGTTCCGGGACAGGGGGGTCACCCCTCCACTTT. The encoded protein is CASSSGTGGSPLHF.

The chain joins TRBV3-1 (or the pseudogene TRBV3-2) to TRBJ2-1; D remains ambiguous. V was shortened by 1 base and J by 10 bases, with 8 bases between the two germline ends. This CDR3 has 12 amino acids. In germline, CDR1 is LGHDT, CDR2 YNNKEL (reference sequence). Written as DNA, the CDR3 is TGTGCCAGCAGCCAAGGACAAAGGGAGCAGTTCTTC. Encoded protein: CASSQGQREQFF.

The chain combines TRBV3-1 (or the pseudogene TRBV3-2) with TRBJ2-1; no clear D. From germline, CDR1 is LGHDT and CDR2 YNNKEL (reference sequence). The CDR3 covers 13 residues. V was clipped by 2 bases and J by 5 bases, with 7 bases between them. CDR3 amino acids: CASSQWADNEQFF. DNA for the CDR3: TGTGCCAGCAGCCAATGGGCCGACAATGAGCAGTTCTTC.

The V call is TRBV6-5, the J call TRBJ1-1; D is perhaps TRBD1 (5 bases). The CDR3 has 15 residues. Germline assignment: CDR1 MNHEY and CDR2 SVGAGI. Trimming removed 2 bases from V and 1 base from J, with 11 bases in between. The CDR3: CASSYEGRGNTEAFF. The DNA of the CDR3 is TGTGCCAGCAGTTACGAGGGGAGGGGGAACACTGAAGCTTTCTTT.

V is TRBV28 and J is TRBJ2-7, with TRBD1 identical over 7 bases. Germline CDR1 and CDR2: MDHEN and SYDVKM. The CDR3 covers 14 residues. Trimming cost V 6 bases and J 2 bases; bases outside gene matches: 7. The CDR3 DNA reads TGTGCCAGCAGCCGGACAGGCCCCACCTACGAGCAGTACTTC. The encoded protein is CASSRTGPTYEQYF.

J is TRBJ2-3 and V is TRBV24-1; 9 nucleotides match TRBD2. CDR1 and CDR2 from the germline V gene are KGHDR and SFDVKD. Losses at the gene ends were 9 bases for V and 4 bases for J; bases not matched to a gene: 13. This CDR3 is built from 16 residues. In DNA form, the CDR3 reads TGTGCCACCGCGGGCGGGGGGGGCGTTCCCCCAGATACGCAGTATTTT. Translation gives CATAGGGGVPPDTQYF.

The chain joins TRBV28 to TRBJ1-3, with unresolved D. Germline CDR1 MDHEN, CDR2 SYDVKM. CDR3 length: 14 residues. V lost 11 bases and J 0 bases, leaving 14 bases between the germline ends. CDR3 sequence reads: CASWSGDSGNTIYF. In nucleotides, the CDR3 is TGTGCCTCGTGGAGCGGCGACTCTGGAAACACCATATATTTT. Supplemented by reference TRBV28 and TRBJ1-3, the full variable domain reads DVKVTQSSRYLVKRTGEKVFLECVQDMDHENMFWYRQDPGLGLRLIYFSYDVKMKEKGDIPEGYSVSREKKERFSLILESASTNQTSMYLCASWSGDSGNTIYFGEGSWLTVV.

Written as DNA, the CDR3 is TGTGCCTGGAGTACCAACGGAGCAACTAATGAAAAACTGTTTTTT. It encodes CAWSTNGATNEKLFF. J is TRBJ1-4 and V is TRBV30; D remains unclear. In germline, CDR1 is GTSNPN, CDR2 SVGIG (reference sequence). Trimming pared 2 bases from V and 0 bases from J, leaving 10 bases between. This CDR3 is built from 15 residues.

V and J are TRBV3-1 (or the pseudogene TRBV3-2) and TRBJ1-2; 7 bases match TRBD1. CDR1 and CDR2 from the germline V gene are LGHDT and YNNKEL (reference sequence). The CDR3 extends over 15 amino acids. Trimming took 6 bases from V and 3 from J; bases not matched to a gene: 10. The CDR3 DNA reads TGTGCCAGCAGACCGACGTCCGGGACAGACTATGGCTACACCTTC. This codes for CASRPTSGTDYGYTF.

The chain links TRBV5-4 to TRBJ2-7; unclear D gene. CDR3 length: 12 residues. Trimming removed 2 bases from V and 0 bases from J, with 3 bases in between. Germline CDR1 is SGHNT and CDR2 is YYREEE (reference sequence). The CDR3 DNA reads as TGTGCCAGCAGCTTTAGCTCCTACGAGCAGTACTTC. Residues: CASSFSSYEQYF.

The J gene is TRBJ1-1, the V gene TRBV10-3; 8 bases are a match to TRBD1. Germline V gives CDR1 ENHRY, CDR2 SYGVKD. CDR3 length equals 15 residues. V lost 7 bases, J lost 4 bases, and 11 bases stayed unmatched. As DNA, the CDR3 is TGTGCCATCATCATTAGGACAGGGAAGGGCACTGAAGCTTTCTTT. Residues: CAIIIRTGKGTEAFF.

The gene calls are TRBV5-1 and TRBJ1-5; unclear D gene. Germline loops: CDR1 SGHRS, CDR2 YFSETQ. V lost 4 bases and J 0 bases, leaving 11 bases between the germline ends. The CDR3 covers 15 residues. In nucleotides, the CDR3 is TGCGCCAGCAGCCCGGGGTCGGGTAGCAATCAGCCCCAGCATTTT. Amino acid sequence: CASSPGSGSNQPQHF.

This chain links TRBV30 with TRBJ1-4; D is unclear. Germline assignment: CDR1 GTSNPN and CDR2 SVGIG (reference sequence). This CDR3 has 13 amino acids. V lost 5 bases and J 2 bases, leaving 9 bases between the germline ends. CDR3 sequence: CAWRRNTNEKLFF. The CDR3 DNA is TGTGCCTGGCGCAGGAATACTAATGAAAAACTGTTTTTT.

V gene TRBV9 combines with J gene TRBJ1-1; unclear D gene. Per germline, CDR1 SGDLS and CDR2 YYNGEE. Trimming removed 0 bases at V and 4 bases at J, with 16 bases between. This CDR3 spans 16 amino acids. The CDR3 DNA reads as TGTGCCAGCAGCGTAGCGGAGGGCGGTACGCCCACTGAAGCTTTCTTT. Its translation is CASSVAEGGTPTEAFF.

CDR3 DNA: TGCAGCGTTGAAGGGACAGGGATTGGCTACACCTTC. The encoded protein is CSVEGTGIGYTF. The rearrangement links TRBV29-1 to TRBJ1-2; 8 bases match TRBD1. Trimming took 1 base from V and 7 from J; bases not matched to a gene: 2. Germline V lookup: CDR1 SQVTM, CDR2 ANQGSEA. The CDR3 runs to 12 residues.

The V call is TRBV4-1, the J call TRBJ2-5, with 11 nucleotides matching TRBD2. V dropped 3 bases and J dropped 4; count of bases not matched to a gene: 7. The CDR3 has 16 residues. CDR1 and CDR2 from the germline V gene are MGHRA and YSYEKL. The CDR3 loop is CASSHAGTSGVETQYF. The DNA for the CDR3 is TGCGCCAGCAGCCATGCCGGGACTAGCGGTGTAGAGACCCAGTACTTC.

V is TRBV2 and J is TRBJ2-3, with 12 bases identical to TRBD2. This CDR3 has 14 residues. Germline-derived CDR1 and CDR2 are SNHLY and FYNNEI. Losses at the gene ends were 9 bases for V and 3 bases for J; bases not matched to a gene: 4. CDR3 DNA: TGTGCCAGTTCTAGCGGGGGGGAGACAGATACGCAGTATTTT. Its protein product is CASSSGGETDTQYF.

This clone was picked up a small number of times. This chain connects TRBV6-5 to TRBJ2-7, with 12 positions matching TRBD2. Germline values: CDR1 MNHEY, CDR2 SVGAGI. The CDR3 covers 15 residues. J was trimmed by 3 bases and V by 4 bases; bases with no gene match: 4. The CDR3 protein is CASSSLTSGSYEQYF. Here the CDR3 DNA reads TGTGCCAGCAGTTCTTTGACTAGCGGGAGCTACGAGCAGTACTTC.